The 26 T cell receptor beta chains given below trace back to one sample, sequenced in a study of cytomegalovirus exposure and HLA in healthy donors. The PCR made use of 60 Vbeta and 13 Jbeta primers. Method: immunoSEQ multiplex PCR; TCRdb's copy keeps in-frame clones and lacks some. Of some 130,000 clones in the sample, around 63% were seen once. Sequencing input: PBMCs. These receptors were taken from a human donor in good health.

This clone was found a few times. The CDR3, as DNA: TGCGCCAGCAGCCGACAGGGTGATGGAAACACCATATATTTT. This sequence encodes CASSRQGDGNTIYF. The J gene is TRBJ1-3, the V gene TRBV5-1, with 7 positions matching TRBD1. Trimming cost V 4 bases and J 3 bases; bases outside gene matches: 4. The CDR3 contains 14 residues. The germline gives CDR1 SGHRS, CDR2 YFSETQ.

The genes are TRBV2 and TRBJ2-1; no firm D call. V was cut by 8 bases and J by 5 bases, with 4 bases left in between. The germline gives CDR1 SNHLY, CDR2 FYNNEI. This CDR3 comprises 10 residues. The CDR3: CASVDNEQFF. CDR3 nucleotide sequence: TGTGCCAGCGTAGACAATGAGCAGTTCTTC. Looking up the rest from reference TRBV2 and TRBJ2-1 gives the full variable domain: EPEVTQTPSHQVTQMGQEVILRCVPISNHLYFYWYRQILGQKVEFLVSFYNNEISEKSEIFDDQFSVERPDGSNFTLKIRSTKLEDSAMYFCASVDNEQFFGPGTRLTVL.

The V and J genes are TRBV5-1 and TRBJ2-1; 10 bases are a match to TRBD1. The CDR3 contains 16 residues. Per the germline V gene, CDR1 is SGHRS and CDR2 is YFSETQ. Trimming removed 1 base from V and 7 bases from J; junction bases left unmatched: 8. The DNA of the CDR3 is TGCGCCAGCAGCTTGTCGCCGGGACAGGGGAGTAATGAGCAGTTCTTC. Its protein product is CASSLSPGQGSNEQFF.

This clone was counted a few times. V is TRBV7-8 and J is TRBJ2-3, with D possibly being TRBD2 (6 bases). From germline, CDR1 is SGHVS and CDR2 FQNEAQ. The CDR3 has 14 residues. V lost 4 bases, J lost 8 bases, and 16 bases lay in between. This CDR3 reads CASSSKRAGGTQYF. As DNA, the CDR3 is TGTGCCAGCAGCTCAAAGCGGGCCGGTGGTACGCAGTATTTT.

Only one count was recorded for this clone. This chain joins TRBV4-1 and TRBJ2-3; no firm D call. The CDR3 consists of 14 residues. Trimming took 1 base from V and 5 from J, leaving 10 bases between them. CDR1 is MGHRA, CDR2 YSYEKL, per germline. In DNA form, the CDR3 reads TGCGCCAGCAGCCAAGGTGGGCAGCTAGATACGCAGTATTTT. Its protein product is CASSQGGQLDTQYF.

Points on this clone: Distinct nucleotide sequences in the sample also encode this CDR3. The rearrangement joins TRBV27 to TRBJ2-4; 7 bases are a match to TRBD1. Germline V lookup: CDR1 MNHEY, CDR2 SMNVEV (reference sequence). The V gene end was trimmed by 3 bases and the J gene end by 7 bases; junction bases not matched to a gene: 3. The CDR3 extends over 13 amino acids. CDR3 coding DNA: TGTGCCAGCAGTTTGGCCAGGGGGAACATTCAGTACTTC. Translating gives CASSLARGNIQYF.

This chain connects TRBV6-5 to TRBJ2-5, with a tentative D call TRBD1 (6 bases). The V gene's germline CDR1 is MNHEY and CDR2 SVGAGI. The CDR3 covers 12 residues. V was pared by 6 bases and J by 5 bases, with 10 bases between. The DNA of the CDR3 is TGTGCCAGCAGCCTGCAGGGGGAGACCCAGTACTTC. Amino acid sequence: CASSLQGETQYF.

This sequence joins TRBV28 and TRBJ2-3, with a weak D call TRBD1 (6 bases). Germline-derived CDR1 and CDR2 are MDHEN and SYDVKM. The ends were cut back, 5 bases at V and 2 bases at J, with 11 bases in the middle. CDR3 size: 14 residues. As DNA, the CDR3 is TGTGCCAGCAGTCCACAGGGTTCCACAGATACGCAGTATTTT. Its translation is CASSPQGSTDTQYF.

This clone was counted a few times. This rearrangement joins TRBV19 to TRBJ1-2; D is uncertain. This CDR3 contains 14 residues. Germline V CDR1 and CDR2: LNHDA, SQIVND (reference sequence). The V end lost 3 bases, the J end lost 0 bases, and 8 bases lay between the germline ends. CDR3 sequence: CASSIPGSNYGYTF. The CDR3 coding sequence is TGTGCCAGTAGTATCCCAGGATCTAACTATGGCTACACCTTC.

This clone turned up a few times. V gene TRBV4-3 combines with J gene TRBJ2-1, with a tentative D call TRBD1 (6 bases). CDR1 LGHNA and CDR2 YSLEER come from the germline V gene. The CDR3 runs 17 residues. The V gene lost 0 bases and the J gene lost 10 bases, with 22 bases spanning the gap. This chain's CDR3 is CASSQDLPGVTINEQFF. CDR3 sequence (DNA): TGCGCCAGCAGCCAAGATCTCCCAGGGGTCACTATAAACGAGCAGTTCTTC.

The V call is TRBV5-1, the J call TRBJ1-1; no clear D. The length of the CDR3 is 14 residues. The V end lost 1 base, the J end lost 0 bases, and 7 bases lay between the germline ends. Germline V gene lookup returns CDR1 SGHRS and CDR2 YFSETQ. CDR3 nucleotide sequence: TGCGCCAGCAGCTTGTCGGTCATGAACACTGAAGCTTTCTTT. Its protein product is CASSLSVMNTEAFF.

The rearrangement joins TRBV6-4 to TRBJ2-1, with 10 positions matching TRBD2. CDR1 and CDR2 from the germline V gene are MRHNA and SNTAGT. Trimming removed 10 bases from V and 1 base from J; junction bases left unmatched: 7. This CDR3 is 15 amino acids long. This CDR3 reads CATRPSGSSYNEQFF. The DNA of the CDR3 is TGTGCCACCCGGCCTAGCGGGAGTTCCTACAATGAGCAGTTCTTC.

This clone was counted only a few times. This chain connects TRBV6-5 to TRBJ2-3, with 9 nucleotides matching TRBD1. The CDR3 is 15 residues long. Per the germline V gene, CDR1 is MNHEY and CDR2 is SVGAGI. Unmatched junction bases numbered 7, after V lost 5 bases and J lost 4 bases. CDR3 sequence reads: CASSTLRQGADTQYF. In DNA form, the CDR3 reads TGTGCCAGCAGTACATTGCGACAGGGGGCAGATACGCAGTATTTT.

The chain combines TRBV10-1 with TRBJ2-7; unclear D gene. The V gene lost 3 bases and the J gene lost 3 bases, with 3 bases spanning the gap. CDR1 and CDR2 from the germline V gene are WNHNN and SYGVQD (reference sequence). The CDR3 sequence is 11 residues long. The CDR3 protein is CASSDSYEQYF. In DNA, the CDR3 is TGCGCCAGCAGTGACAGCTACGAGCAGTACTTC.

CDR3: CASSEGPPGQGHYTF. CDR3 DNA sequence: TGTGCCAGCAGTGAAGGGCCCCCCGGACAGGGCCACTACACCTTC. The rearrangement links TRBV6-1 to TRBJ1-2; 8 bases are a match to TRBD1. This CDR3 contains 15 residues. With V trimmed by 1 base and J by 10 bases, 11 bases remained unmatched. CDR1 is MNHNS and CDR2 is SASEGT in the germline V gene.

V and J are TRBV7-3 and TRBJ2-2; 11 nucleotides match TRBD2. Unmatched junction bases numbered 12, after V lost 2 bases and J lost 7 bases. This CDR3 spans 18 amino acids. The germline V gene encodes CDR1 SGHTA and CDR2 FQGTGA. The CDR3 is CASSLYGLAGGPDGELFF. In nucleotides, the CDR3 is TGTGCCAGCAGCTTATACGGGTTAGCGGGAGGGCCGGACGGGGAGCTGTTTTTT.

A few counts support this clone. The J gene is TRBJ1-2, the V gene TRBV29-1; D is perhaps TRBD1 (5 bases). Per the germline V gene, CDR1 is SQVTM and CDR2 is ANQGSEA. The CDR3 runs to 11 residues. V lost 4 bases and J lost 8, with 11 bases in between. CDR3 sequence: CSVVVGGGYTF. CDR3 nucleotides: TGCAGCGTTGTCGTGGGGGGAGGCTACACCTTC.

This rearrangement joins TRBV29-1 to TRBJ1-3; 8 nucleotides align to TRBD1. The CDR3 is made up of 16 amino acids. Germline V lookup: CDR1 SQVTM, CDR2 ANQGSEA. The V and J ends lost 6 bases and 2 bases, in that order; junction bases with no gene match: 12. The CDR3 spells CSVASGGQGTGNTIYF. CDR3 bases: TGCAGCGTCGCTTCCGGCGGACAGGGAACTGGAAACACCATATATTTT.

This clone was seen a handful of times. The V call is TRBV7-2, the J call TRBJ2-1; the D gene is possibly TRBD1 (5 bases). The CDR3 has 12 amino acids. V lost 5 bases and J 6 bases, leaving 8 bases between the germline ends. CDR1 SGHTA and CDR2 FQGNSA come from the germline V gene. The CDR3 spells CASSLGANEQFF. CDR3 DNA: TGTGCCAGCAGCCTAGGGGCCAATGAGCAGTTCTTC. Full variable domain (remainder filled in from reference TRBV7-2 and TRBJ2-1): GAGVSQSPSNKVTEKGKDVELRCDPISGHTALYWYRQSLGQGLEFLIYFQGNSAPDKSGLPSDRFSAERTGGSVSTLTIQRTQQEDSAVYLCASSLGANEQFFGPGTRLTVL.

The rearrangement uses TRBV6-5 and TRBJ2-2; D possibly corresponds to TRBD2 (5 bases). The length of the CDR3 is 15 residues. The V gene lost 6 bases and the J gene lost 5 bases, with 16 bases spanning the gap. The V gene's germline CDR1 is MNHEY and CDR2 SVGAGI. CDR3 bases: TGTGCCAGCAGCCCAACACTAGGCGGGACCGGGGAGCTGTTTTTT. Protein sequence: CASSPTLGGTGELFF.

The chain combines TRBV13 with TRBJ2-2; tentative D call: TRBD1 (5 bases). CDR3 length equals 12 residues. The V gene lost 5 bases and the J gene lost 7 bases, with 8 bases spanning the gap. Per germline, CDR1 PRHDT and CDR2 FYEKMQ (reference sequence). The CDR3 here is CASSADNGELFF. The DNA for the CDR3 is TGTGCCAGCAGCGCGGACAACGGGGAGCTGTTTTTT.

V usage is TRBV4-1 and J usage is TRBJ2-3, with 9 positions matching TRBD1. V lost 4 bases to trimming and J lost 6 bases; unmatched junction nucleotides: 11. The CDR3 length is 16 residues. Germline CDR1 reads MGHRA; CDR2 reads YSYEKL. In nucleotides, the CDR3 is TGCGCCAGCAGCCCGGGACAGGGAGAGTCCAGCGATACGCAGTATTTT. Its translation is CASSPGQGESSDTQYF.

The chain uses TRBV10-2 and TRBJ2-7, with D possibly being TRBD1 (5 bases). The CDR3 is made up of 13 amino acids. The germline V and J ends were trimmed by 6 bases and 1 base, with 10 bases remaining between them. Germline V gene lookup returns CDR1 WSHSY and CDR2 SAAADI. The CDR3 DNA reads TGCGCCAGCAGGGACATCTATTCCTACGAGCAGTACTTC. Protein: CASRDIYSYEQYF.

The rearrangement joins TRBV9 to TRBJ2-2, with TRBD2 identical over 11 bases. CDR3 length equals 15 residues. Germline loops: CDR1 SGDLS, CDR2 YYNGEE. The V gene end was trimmed by 4 bases and the J gene end by 5 bases; junction bases not matched to a gene: 4. CDR3 loop: CASSFGTSGTGELFF. The CDR3 region has the DNA TGTGCCAGCAGCTTCGGGACTAGCGGAACCGGGGAGCTGTTTTTT.

The gene calls are TRBV6-6 and TRBJ2-7; no definite D call. CDR3 length: 14 amino acids. Germline CDR1 and CDR2: MNHNY and SVGAGI (reference sequence). The ends were cut back, 7 bases at V and 7 bases at J, with 20 bases in the middle. This CDR3 is CASTLTPRSLEQYF. The CDR3, as DNA: TGTGCCAGCACCCTAACGCCGCGGAGCCTTGAGCAGTACTTC.

This clone has just a few counts. The chain carries TRBV5-4 and TRBJ2-7; no firm D call. The V end lost 4 bases, the J end lost 3 bases, and 5 bases lay between the germline ends. The length of the CDR3 is 11 residues. Germline CDR1 is SGHNT and CDR2 is YYREEE (reference sequence). CDR3 region: CASSSDYEQYF. The CDR3 DNA reads as TGTGCCAGCAGCAGCGACTACGAGCAGTACTTC.